Presented here are 8 T cell receptor beta chains from one specimen sequenced in a study of cytomegalovirus exposure and HLA in healthy donors. A multiplex PCR was run with 60 Vbeta primers and 13 Jbeta primers. Some clones are missing from TCRdb's copy, which holds only in-frame ones; the method was immunoSEQ multiplex PCR. Of some 130,000 clones in the sample, around 74% were seen once. The sequencing sample was made of PBMCs. The receptors were sampled from a male donor in good health and CMV-seronegative.

This clone was recorded a few times. This chain uses TRBV7-2 with TRBJ2-1, with 8 bases matching TRBD2. Germline V CDR1 and CDR2: SGHTA, FQGNSA. CDR3 length: 15 amino acids. The trim removed 6 bases at V and 3 bases at J, leaving 7 bases unmatched. The CDR3 DNA reads TGTGCCAGCAGAAGGAGCGGGGGCGTCTACAATGAGCAGTTCTTC. Translated: CASRRSGGVYNEQFF.

In its sample, this clone was seen a few times. V usage is TRBV28 and J usage is TRBJ1-1, with D maybe TRBD1 (6 bases). The CDR3 is made up of 14 amino acids. In germline, CDR1 is MDHEN, CDR2 SYDVKM. V shed 8 bases and J shed 4 bases, with 17 bases lying between them. CDR3 DNA: TGTGCCAGCTTCCGGTTGGGGGCGGCCACTGAAGCTTTCTTT. Protein: CASFRLGAATEAFF.

This clone was recorded a few times. The junction departs from germline at one end; a sequencing error may be responsible. The chain has TRBV9 and TRBJ2-2, with a tentative D call TRBD2 (6 bases). The V gene's germline CDR1 is SGDLS and CDR2 YYNGEE. CDR3 length: 16 residues. In DNA, the CDR3 is TGTGCCAGCAGGGACAATAGCGGAAAGAAACACCGGGGAGCTGTTTTT. This sequence encodes CASRDNSGKKHRGAVF.

The chain employs TRBV6-5 and TRBJ2-5, with D perhaps matching TRBD1 (6 bases). The CDR3 is made up of 12 amino acids. Germline V lookup: CDR1 MNHEY, CDR2 SVGAGI. Trimming pared 5 bases from V and 11 bases from J, leaving 15 bases between. The CDR3 protein is CASSRDTKKQYF. CDR3 in DNA: TGTGCCAGCAGTCGGGACACAAAAAAGCAGTACTTC.

The rearrangement links TRBV28 to TRBJ1-1, with 7 positions matching TRBD1. V gave up 4 bases and J gave up 0 bases; unmatched junction bases: 5. From germline, CDR1 is MDHEN and CDR2 SYDVKM. The CDR3 length is 15 residues. In DNA form, the CDR3 reads TGTGCCAGCAGTTCACCGACAGGGATGAACACTGAAGCTTTCTTT. Translation: CASSSPTGMNTEAFF.

This clone was picked up one time. The chain carries TRBV7-2 and TRBJ2-7, with 10 bases identical to TRBD2. CDR3 length equals 15 residues. V shed 5 bases, J shed 3 bases, and the junction held 7 bases outside the gene matches. Germline CDR1 and CDR2: SGHTA and FQGNSA. CDR3 sequence (DNA): TGTGCCAGCAGCCCCCGTATAGCGGGGGGCTACGAGCAGTACTTC. Protein sequence: CASSPRIAGGYEQYF.

This sequence joins TRBV7-2 and TRBJ2-7; D ambiguous. This CDR3 comprises 13 residues. Trimming stripped 1 base from V and 3 bases from J, with 7 bases between. CDR1 is SGHTA and CDR2 is FQGNSA in the germline V gene. The CDR3 spells CASSLGAIYEQYF. The CDR3 region has the DNA TGTGCCAGCAGCTTAGGAGCAATCTACGAGCAGTACTTC.

This clone occurred a few times. The chain employs TRBV13 and TRBJ2-1, with TRBD2 identical over 15 bases. The germline gives CDR1 PRHDT, CDR2 FYEKMQ (reference sequence). The CDR3 is made up of 16 amino acids. The V segment lost 5 bases and the J segment 7 bases; nucleotides outside the gene matches: 6. The CDR3 region is CASSPGLAGGGNEQFF. Written as DNA, the CDR3 is TGTGCCAGCAGCCCCGGACTAGCGGGAGGGGGGAATGAGCAGTTCTTC.